The 22 T cell receptor beta chains below come from one sample, sequenced in a study of brain T cells in children with intractable seizures (TCRdb year 2021). Library prep was done by the immunoSEQ multiplex PCR assay. What TCRdb holds here is the immuneACCESS table cut down to in-frame rearrangements. Part of the clones is not present; checked against another copy, under half of the missing clones reflect an unresolved V gene, and the others are unexplained. The sample table records some 76,000 clones; roughly 91% of these occur just once. Clones ranked in the top ten supply approximately 1.4% of the sample. What the time point label conveys for this sample: resected brain tissue, or blood drawn just prior to surgery. Source: peripheral blood, taken at surgery. Receptor source: a boy in the first two years of life with tuberous sclerosis and intractable seizures.

The rearrangement joins TRBV7-9 to TRBJ1-1; 11 bases align to TRBD1. Trimming removed 1 base from V and 4 bases from J; junction bases left unmatched: 2. The CDR3 length is 15 residues. The germline V gene has CDR1 SEHNR and CDR2 FQNEAQ (reference sequence). This CDR3 is CASSLEGQGGTEAFF. The CDR3, as DNA: TGTGCCAGCAGCTTAGAGGGACAGGGGGGCACTGAAGCTTTCTTT.

The rearrangement links TRBV2 to TRBJ2-2; D not resolved. CDR3 size: 13 residues. V lost 5 bases and J 7 bases, leaving 11 bases between the germline ends. Germline V lookup: CDR1 SNHLY, CDR2 FYNNEI. CDR3 loop: CASSQGRGGELFF. The DNA for the CDR3 is TGTGCCAGCAGTCAAGGCCGAGGCGGGGAGCTGTTTTTT.

The J gene is TRBJ1-1, the V gene TRBV9; D is ambiguous. The CDR3 spans 15 residues. Trimming shortened V by 3 bases and J by 3 bases, and 15 bases separated the two germline ends. Germline CDR1 is SGDLS and CDR2 is YYNGEE. The CDR3 coding sequence is TGTGCCAGCAGCGCGGGCCCCATCCCCGACACTGAAGCTTTCTTT. Encoded protein: CASSAGPIPDTEAFF. Variable domain in full (rest from reference TRBV9 and TRBJ1-1): DSGVTQTPKHLITATGQRVTLRCSPRSGDLSVYWYQQSLDQGLQFLIQYYNGEERAKGNILERFSAQQFPDLHSELNLSSLELGDSALYFCASSAGPIPDTEAFFGQGTRLTVV.

The chain is built from TRBV27 and TRBJ2-1; 7 bases are a match to TRBD1. CDR1 is MNHEY, CDR2 SMNVEV, per germline (reference sequence). This CDR3 contains 15 residues. V was pared by 6 bases and J by 2 bases, with 7 bases of the junction left unmatched. The DNA for the CDR3 is TGTGCCAGCAGCGAAGGAACAGGGGCCTACAATGAGCAGTTCTTC. This codes for CASSEGTGAYNEQFF.

The chain has TRBV9 and TRBJ2-3; D is ambiguous. Germline V lookup: CDR1 SGDLS, CDR2 YYNGEE. V lost 0 bases and J 6 bases, leaving 8 bases between the germline ends. The CDR3 spans 13 residues. As DNA, the CDR3 is TGTGCCAGCAGCGTAGTAGTGCAGGATACGCAGTATTTT. This codes for CASSVVVQDTQYF.

This chain joins TRBV24-1 and TRBJ1-2; no reliable D call. The germline V and J ends were trimmed by 4 bases and 7 bases, with 12 bases remaining between them. CDR1 and CDR2 (germline): KGHDR, SFDVKD. The CDR3 contains 13 residues. This CDR3 reads CATSDPRNPGYTF. CDR3 DNA: TGTGCCACCAGTGACCCCAGGAATCCTGGCTACACCTTC.

The chain links TRBV19 to TRBJ1-2, with D tentatively TRBD1 (5 bases). Germline CDR1 is LNHDA and CDR2 is SQIVND (reference sequence). V was clipped by 3 bases and J by 7 bases, with 15 bases between them. The CDR3 is 14 amino acids. The CDR3 spells CASSIGQEGSGYTF. DNA for the CDR3: TGTGCCAGTAGTATCGGACAAGAGGGCTCTGGCTACACCTTC. Filled out from reference TRBV19 and TRBJ1-2, the complete variable domain reads DGGITQSPKYLFRKEGQNVTLSCEQNLNHDAMYWYRQDPGQGLRLIYYSQIVNDFQKGDIAEGYSVSREKKESFPLTVTSAQKNPTAFYLCASSIGQEGSGYTFGSGTRLTVV.

This clone is a singleton in its sample. This chain uses TRBV7-2 with TRBJ2-3; D remains ambiguous. CDR1 SGHTA and CDR2 FQGNSA come from the germline V gene. The CDR3 consists of 15 residues. Deletions cut 2 bases from V and 1 base from J, with 10 bases between. DNA for the CDR3: TGTGCCAGCAGCTTATTTGTCCTAGGCACAGATACGCAGTATTTT. Protein product: CASSLFVLGTDTQYF. Full variable domain (rest looked up from reference TRBV7-2 and TRBJ2-3): GAGVSQSPSNKVTEKGKDVELRCDPISGHTALYWYRQSLGQGLEFLIYFQGNSAPDKSGLPSDRFSAERTGGSVSTLTIQRTQQEDSAVYLCASSLFVLGTDTQYFGPGTRLTVL.

The chain combines TRBV21-1 with TRBJ1-2. TRBV21-1 is a listed pseudogene. The CDR3 length is 17 residues. The CDR3 loop reads CASSKNPRPVASYGYTF. CDR3 bases: TGTGCCAGCAGCAAAAACCCTAGGCCCGTTGCTAGTTATGGCTACACCTTC.

The chain recombines TRBV9 with TRBJ1-2; 10 bases fit TRBD1. Germline V gene sequence: CDR1 SGDLS, CDR2 YYNGEE. The CDR3 sequence is 14 residues long. V gave up 5 bases and J gave up 4 bases; unmatched junction bases: 5. The CDR3 protein is CASSRDRGSYGYTF. CDR3 nucleotide sequence: TGTGCCAGCAGTCGGGACAGGGGAAGCTATGGCTACACCTTC.

The sample holds one count of this clone. V and J are TRBV7-3 and TRBJ1-2; 7 nucleotides match TRBD1. Germline V CDR1 and CDR2: SGHTA, FQGTGA. The CDR3 spans 14 residues. V dropped 5 bases and J dropped 3; count of bases not matched to a gene: 6. The CDR3 DNA reads TGTGCCAGCAGCGCCCAAGGGGGCGACTATGGCTACACCTTC. Protein product: CASSAQGGDYGYTF.

This rearrangement joins TRBV30 to TRBJ1-6, with a possible D match to TRBD1 (6 bases). The CDR3 has 13 amino acids. Germline values: CDR1 GTSNPN, CDR2 SVGIG (reference sequence). V was pared by 4 bases and J by 10 bases, with 14 bases between. The CDR3 loop is CAWMLGARSPLHF. As DNA, the CDR3 is TGTGCCTGGATGCTGGGGGCAAGGTCACCCCTCCACTTT.

V and J are TRBV2 and TRBJ2-7; TRBD1 aligns across 8 bases. The ends lost 10 bases at V and 3 bases at J; junction bases unmatched: 5. Germline CDR1 is SNHLY and CDR2 is FYNNEI. The CDR3 spans 12 residues. Here the CDR3 DNA reads TGTGCCACAAGGACAGGGAACTACGAGCAGTACTTC. It yields the protein CATRTGNYEQYF.

The chain uses TRBV2 and TRBJ2-3; no clear D gene. The CDR3 sequence is 14 residues long. Trimming left V 2 bases short and J 2 bases short, with 8 bases between. Germline CDR1 and CDR2: SNHLY and FYNNEI. The CDR3 protein is CASSERRDTDTQYF. The CDR3 DNA follows: TGTGCCAGCAGTGAAAGGAGAGACACAGATACGCAGTATTTT.

The chain couples TRBV14 to TRBJ1-1; TRBD1 is a possible D gene (6 bases). Trimming stripped 3 bases from V and 6 bases from J, with 20 bases between. Germline loops: CDR1 SGHDN, CDR2 FVKESK. This CDR3 region has 16 residues. The CDR3 DNA is TGTGCCAGCAGCCAGCGGTCCTGGCCCAGGGGCGCTGAAGCTTTCTTT. Its translation is CASSQRSWPRGAEAFF.

This chain connects TRBV27 to TRBJ1-2; 7 nucleotides align to TRBD1. Trimming at V came to 3 bases and at J to 4 bases, leaving 8 bases not matched to a gene. Germline lookup yields CDR1 MNHEY and CDR2 SMNVEV (reference sequence). The CDR3 is 15 residues long. The CDR3: CASSFTPTGFYGYTF. CDR3 nucleotides: TGTGCCAGCAGTTTTACCCCGACAGGGTTCTATGGCTACACCTTC.

The chain recombines TRBV6-5 with TRBJ2-2, with D perhaps matching TRBD2 (5 bases). In germline, CDR1 is MNHEY, CDR2 SVGAGI. V lost 5 bases, J lost 1 base, and 8 bases lay in between. The CDR3 length is 14 residues. CDR3 sequence (DNA): TGTGCCAGCAGTCCCCGGGAGAACACCGGGGAGCTGTTTTTT. Its translation: CASSPRENTGELFF.

CDR3 in DNA: TGTGCCAGCAGCTTGAGCGGCGCGCCAAGCTACACCTTC. Protein sequence: CASSLSGAPSYTF. The chain uses TRBV5-8 and TRBJ1-2, with D unresolved. V shed 1 base and J shed 9 bases, with 13 bases lying between them. This CDR3 is 13 amino acids long. Germline V gene lookup returns CDR1 SGHTS and CDR2 YDEGEE.

The rearrangement joins TRBV27 to TRBJ2-1; D might be TRBD1 (5 bases). The CDR3 runs to 14 residues. Trimming pared 2 bases from V and 7 bases from J, leaving 12 bases between. The germline gives CDR1 MNHEY, CDR2 SMNVEV (reference sequence). CDR3 amino acids: CASSLGRVRNEQFF. CDR3 nucleotides: TGTGCCAGCAGTTTAGGCAGGGTTAGGAATGAGCAGTTCTTC.

This clone was found once. The rearrangement joins TRBV11-3 to TRBJ2-7, with TRBD2 matching over 10 bases. Trimming cost V 5 bases and J 3 bases; bases outside gene matches: 7. This CDR3 contains 15 residues. From germline, CDR1 is SGHNT and CDR2 YENEEA. This CDR3 reads CASSLRLAGVYEQYF. The DNA of the CDR3 is TGTGCCAGCAGCCTACGTCTAGCGGGAGTCTACGAGCAGTACTTC.

The chain has TRBV2 and TRBJ2-6; D not certain. Trimming cost V 8 bases and J 3 bases, with 8 bases left between them. This CDR3 contains 13 residues. CDR1 and CDR2 (germline): SNHLY, FYNNEI. DNA for the CDR3: TGTGCCAGCCAGGACGGTGGGGCCAACGTCCTGACTTTC. The encoded protein is CASQDGGANVLTF.

This chain joins TRBV9 and TRBJ1-5; tentatively, D is TRBD1 (6 bases). The V gene's germline CDR1 is SGDLS and CDR2 YYNGEE. V lost 4 bases to trimming and J lost 7 bases, with 12 bases between them. The CDR3 runs 13 residues. In DNA form, the CDR3 reads TGTGCCAGCAGCCCCGGGGGGCAACAGCCCCAGCATTTT. This sequence encodes CASSPGGQQPQHF.